These 16 T cell receptor beta chains were sequenced from one sample in a study of blood T cell repertoires in COVID-19. Data came from immunoSEQ multiplex PCR; TCRdb stores just in-frame clones and leaves some out. This table has approximately 240,000 clones, under 95% appearing once. Sequencing was carried out using PBMCs or T cells enriched from blood (not recorded which). These receptors were collected from a woman aged 18 to 35 who had recovered from COVID-19.

The chain has TRBV5-1 and TRBJ2-7; D remains unclear. The CDR3 sequence is 14 residues long. From germline, CDR1 is SGHRS and CDR2 YFSETQ. V gave up 1 base and J gave up 1 base, with 9 bases separating them. In DNA, the CDR3 is TGCGCCAGCAGCTTGAATTTTCCGTCCTACGAGCAGTACTTC. Its translation is CASSLNFPSYEQYF.

This clone was seen only once. The chain couples TRBV3-1 (or the pseudogene TRBV3-2) to TRBJ2-7, with TRBD2 matching over 8 bases. The V gene end was trimmed by 6 bases and the J gene end by 6 bases; junction bases not matched to a gene: 10. The CDR3 runs 14 residues. Per the germline V gene, CDR1 is LGHDT and CDR2 is YNNKEL (reference sequence). CDR3 region: CASRTSDKVAEQYF. The DNA of the CDR3 is TGTGCCAGCAGGACTAGCGATAAGGTAGCCGAGCAGTACTTC.

Points on this clone: A read error may account for a junction end that differs from germline. This sequence joins TRBV2 and TRBJ2-1; no reliable D call. Germline V gene data show CDR1 as SNHLY and CDR2 as FYNNEI. CDR3 size: 12 residues. CDR3 region: CASSEPAGGLVF. The DNA of the CDR3 is TGTGCCAGCAGTGAGCCGGCAGGTGGGTTGGTCTTC.

The CDR3 DNA follows: TGTGCCAGCAGCTTCTCGGGACAGGGTGAAGCTTTCTTT. Its translation is CASSFSGQGEAFF. This chain uses TRBV7-8 with TRBJ1-1; 9 nucleotides agree with TRBD1. The germline gives CDR1 SGHVS, CDR2 FQNEAQ. V shed 3 bases and J 7 bases; nucleotides not matched to a gene: 3. The CDR3 consists of 13 residues.

V and J are TRBV19 and TRBJ1-4; D is perhaps TRBD1 (6 bases). Deletions cut 4 bases from V and 8 bases from J, with 11 bases between. The CDR3 runs 13 residues. Germline CDR1 reads LNHDA; CDR2 reads SQIVND (reference sequence). CDR3 coding DNA: TGTGCCAGTAGTAATGTCAGGGGCGAAAAACTGTTTTTT. Amino acid sequence: CASSNVRGEKLFF.

The chain is built from TRBV27 and TRBJ1-1; tentative D call: TRBD1 (5 bases). The V gene's germline CDR1 is MNHEY and CDR2 SMNVEV (reference sequence). This CDR3 has 13 residues. V lost 8 bases and J lost 1, with 11 bases in between. The CDR3 loop is CASWGTSNTEAFF. The CDR3 nucleotides are TGTGCCAGCTGGGGCACCTCGAACACTGAAGCTTTCTTT.

The chain links TRBV4-2 to TRBJ1-2; TRBD1 agrees at 7 bases. V dropped 4 bases and J dropped 0; count of bases not matched to a gene: 8. Per the germline V gene, CDR1 is LGHNA and CDR2 is YNFKEQ. The CDR3 sequence is 16 residues long. CDR3 nucleotide sequence: TGTGCCAGCAGCCCAAGTGGGACAGACACTAACTATGGCTACACCTTC. This gives the protein CASSPSGTDTNYGYTF.

The chain uses TRBV19 and TRBJ2-7; 12 bases map to TRBD1. CDR1 and CDR2 from the germline V gene are LNHDA and SQIVND (reference sequence). This CDR3 has 15 amino acids. The junction had 4 bases not matched to a gene; V was cut back by 4 bases and J by 3 bases. The CDR3 nucleotides read TGTGCCAGTAGTAAAGGGACAGGGGGCGGCTACGAGCAGTACTTC. It yields the protein CASSKGTGGGYEQYF.

The chain employs TRBV7-6 and TRBJ1-1; D unclear. Germline V gene sequence: CDR1 SGHVS, CDR2 FNYEAQ. V was cut by 3 bases and J by 5 bases, with 13 bases left in between. This CDR3 is 14 amino acids long. CDR3 sequence: CASSFQAIGTEAFF. The CDR3 nucleotides are TGTGCCAGCAGCTTCCAGGCAATAGGAACTGAAGCTTTCTTT.

The chain combines TRBV11-3 with TRBJ1-2, with D tentatively TRBD1 (6 bases). The CDR3 spans 17 residues. Germline V gene sequence: CDR1 SGHNT, CDR2 YENEEA. With 0 bases removed from V and 6 bases from J, the gap between germline ends came to 20 bases. The CDR3 coding sequence is TGTGCCAGCAGCTTAGATCAGGAACAGGGTGAATCAGATGGCTACACCTTC. Translating gives CASSLDQEQGESDGYTF.

A few counts support this clone. V usage is TRBV7-2 and J usage is TRBJ1-5; perhaps TRBD1 as D (6 bases). The CDR3 has 14 residues. Trimming left V 5 bases short and J 6 bases short, with 14 bases between. The germline V gene has CDR1 SGHTA and CDR2 FQGNSA. The CDR3 DNA follows: TGTGCCAGCAGCAAAACAGGGAGGGCTCAGCCCCAGCATTTT. As protein: CASSKTGRAQPQHF.

This sequence joins TRBV7-3 and TRBJ1-1; D is uncertain. CDR3 length: 14 residues. V was trimmed by 5 bases and J by 1 base, leaving 11 bases between them. Germline CDR1 is SGHTA and CDR2 is FQGTGA. CDR3 bases: TGTGCCAGCAGCCCATTACTCGGGAACACTGAAGCTTTCTTT. Residues: CASSPLLGNTEAFF.

This rearrangement joins TRBV7-3 to TRBJ2-2; 8 nucleotides line up with TRBD2. Germline V gene sequence: CDR1 SGHTA, CDR2 FQGTGA. The J segment lost 2 bases and the V segment lost 1 base, leaving 6 bases of the junction unmatched. There are 17 residues in the CDR3. CDR3 sequence reads: CASSLIGLAGNTGELFF. The CDR3 DNA is TGTGCCAGCAGCTTAATTGGCCTAGCGGGTAACACCGGGGAGCTGTTTTTT. The complete variable domain, with remaining parts taken from reference TRBV7-3 and TRBJ2-2, reads GAGVSQTPSNKVTEKGKYVELRCDPISGHTALYWYRQSLGQGPEFLIYFQGTGAADDSGLPNDRFFAVRPEGSVSTLKIQRTERGDSAVYLCASSLIGLAGNTGELFFGEGSRLTVL.

V usage is TRBV12-3 or TRBV12-4 and J usage is TRBJ1-2; D is unresolved. CDR3 length: 13 residues. Trimming shortened V by 5 bases and J by 3 bases, and 10 bases separated the two germline ends. The CDR3 loop is CASSTGGHYGYTF. CDR3 coding DNA: TGTGCCAGCAGTACGGGAGGCCACTATGGCTACACCTTC.

V and J are TRBV6-5 and TRBJ2-1, with 7 bases aligning to TRBD2. The length of the CDR3 is 15 residues. Germline trimming cut 6 bases from V and 8 bases from J; bases unmatched to any gene: 13. Germline V lookup: CDR1 MNHEY, CDR2 SVGAGI. The CDR3 nucleotides read TGTGCCAGCAGCGGGAGCGGGGCAGCAGGCGATGAGCAGTTCTTC. Translating gives CASSGSGAAGDEQFF.

The rearrangement joins TRBV24-1 to TRBJ1-2; D gene unclear. The CDR3 has 11 residues. CDR1 KGHDR and CDR2 SFDVKD come from the germline V gene. Trimming took 3 bases from V and 13 from J, leaving 11 bases between them. The chain's CDR3 is CATSDDKECTF. CDR3 coding DNA: TGTGCCACCAGTGATGATAAAGAGTGCACCTTC.